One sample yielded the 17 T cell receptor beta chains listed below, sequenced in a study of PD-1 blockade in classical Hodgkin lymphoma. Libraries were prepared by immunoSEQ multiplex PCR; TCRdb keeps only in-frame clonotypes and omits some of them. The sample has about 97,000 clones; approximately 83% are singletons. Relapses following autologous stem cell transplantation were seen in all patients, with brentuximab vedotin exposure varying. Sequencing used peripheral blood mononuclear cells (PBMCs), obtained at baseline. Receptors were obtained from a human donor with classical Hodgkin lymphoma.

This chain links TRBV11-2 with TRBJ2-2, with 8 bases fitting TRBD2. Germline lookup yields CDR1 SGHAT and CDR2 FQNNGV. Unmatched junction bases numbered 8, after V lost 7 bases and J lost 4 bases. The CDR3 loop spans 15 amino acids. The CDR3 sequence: CASMVPGGGTGELFF. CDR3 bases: TGTGCCAGCATGGTCCCGGGAGGGGGCACCGGGGAGCTGTTTTTT.

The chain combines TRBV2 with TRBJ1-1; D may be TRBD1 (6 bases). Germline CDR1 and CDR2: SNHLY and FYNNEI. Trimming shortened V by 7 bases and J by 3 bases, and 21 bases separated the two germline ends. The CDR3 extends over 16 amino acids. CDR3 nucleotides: TGTGCCAGCATGAGGAGGGGGGGGAAAGGGGACACTGAAGCTTTCTTT. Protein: CASMRRGGKGDTEAFF.

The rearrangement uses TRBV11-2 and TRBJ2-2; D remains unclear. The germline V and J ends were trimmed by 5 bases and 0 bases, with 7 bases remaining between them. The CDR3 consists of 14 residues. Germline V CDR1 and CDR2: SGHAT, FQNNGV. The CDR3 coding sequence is TGTGCCAGCAGCCCGCATACGAACACCGGGGAGCTGTTTTTT. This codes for CASSPHTNTGELFF.

This CDR3 reads CATSINRGPQETQYF. Written as DNA, the CDR3 is TGTGCCACCAGCATAAACAGGGGACCCCAAGAGACCCAGTACTTC. This rearrangement joins TRBV15 to TRBJ2-5; 7 nucleotides align to TRBD1. CDR3 length: 15 amino acids. V lost 4 bases to trimming and J lost 1 base; unmatched junction nucleotides: 6. Per the germline V gene, CDR1 is LNHNV and CDR2 is YYDKDF (reference sequence). Combining the CDR3 with reference TRBV15 and TRBJ2-5 gives the whole variable domain DAMVIQNPRYQVTQFGKPVTLSCSQTLNHNVMYWYQQKSSQAPKLLFHYYDKDFNNEADTPDNFQSRRPNTSFCFLDIRSPGLGDTAMYLCATSINRGPQETQYFGPGTRLLVL.

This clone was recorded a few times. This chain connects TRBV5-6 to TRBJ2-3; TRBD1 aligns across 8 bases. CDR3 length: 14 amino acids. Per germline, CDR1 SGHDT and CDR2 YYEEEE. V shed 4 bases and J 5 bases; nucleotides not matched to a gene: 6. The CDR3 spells CASSPRQGQDTQYF. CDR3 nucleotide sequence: TGTGCCAGCAGCCCACGACAGGGGCAAGATACGCAGTATTTT.

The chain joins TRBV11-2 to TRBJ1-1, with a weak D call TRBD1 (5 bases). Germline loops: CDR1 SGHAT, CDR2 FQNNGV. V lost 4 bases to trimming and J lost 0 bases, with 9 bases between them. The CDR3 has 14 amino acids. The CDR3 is CASSYPGMNTEAFF. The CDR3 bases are TGTGCCAGCAGCTATCCAGGGATGAACACTGAAGCTTTCTTT.

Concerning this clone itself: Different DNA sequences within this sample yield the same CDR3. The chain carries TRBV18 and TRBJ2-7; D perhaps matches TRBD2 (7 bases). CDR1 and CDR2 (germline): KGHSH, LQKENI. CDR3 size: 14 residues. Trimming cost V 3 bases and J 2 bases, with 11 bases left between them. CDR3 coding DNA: TGTGCCAGCTCACCTGGGGGGGGGCCCTACGAGCAGTACTTC. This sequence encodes CASSPGGGPYEQYF.

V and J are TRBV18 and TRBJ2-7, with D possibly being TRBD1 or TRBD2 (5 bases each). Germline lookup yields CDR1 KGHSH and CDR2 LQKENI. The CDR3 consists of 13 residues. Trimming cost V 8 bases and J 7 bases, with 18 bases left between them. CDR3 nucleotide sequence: TGTGCCAGCACCTCGGGACCCGGACGGGAGCAGTACTTC. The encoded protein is CASTSGPGREQYF.

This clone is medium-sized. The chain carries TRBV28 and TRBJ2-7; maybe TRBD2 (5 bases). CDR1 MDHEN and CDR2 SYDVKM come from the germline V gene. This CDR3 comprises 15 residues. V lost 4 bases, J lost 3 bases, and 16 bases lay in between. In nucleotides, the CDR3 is TGTGCCAGCAGTTCTCCGTGGACCGGGATCTACGAGCAGTACTTC. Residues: CASSSPWTGIYEQYF.

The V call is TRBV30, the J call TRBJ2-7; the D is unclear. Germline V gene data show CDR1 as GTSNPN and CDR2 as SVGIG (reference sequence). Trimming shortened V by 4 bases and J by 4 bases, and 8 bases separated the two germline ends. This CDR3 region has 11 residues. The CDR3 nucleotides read TGTGCCTGGACTAGGGAATACGAGCAGTACTTC. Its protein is CAWTREYEQYF.

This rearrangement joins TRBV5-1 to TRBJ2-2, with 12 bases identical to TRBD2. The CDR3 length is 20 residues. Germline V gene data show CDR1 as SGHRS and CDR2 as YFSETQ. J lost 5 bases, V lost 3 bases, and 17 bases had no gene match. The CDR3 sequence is CASSYGPGLAGGPPTGELFF. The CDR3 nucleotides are TGCGCCAGCAGCTATGGCCCCGGGCTAGCGGGAGGGCCACCTACCGGGGAGCTGTTTTTT.

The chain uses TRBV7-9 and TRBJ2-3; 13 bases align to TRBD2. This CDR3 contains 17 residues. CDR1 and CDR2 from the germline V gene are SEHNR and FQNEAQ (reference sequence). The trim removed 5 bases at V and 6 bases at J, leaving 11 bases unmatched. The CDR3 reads CASSRTSGSSGADTQYF. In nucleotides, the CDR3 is TGTGCCAGCAGCCGGACTAGCGGGAGTAGCGGTGCGGATACGCAGTATTTT. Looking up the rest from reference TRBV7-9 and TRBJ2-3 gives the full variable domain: DTGVSQNPRHKITKRGQNVTFRCDPISEHNRLYWYRQTLGQGPEFLTYFQNEAQLEKSRLLSDRFSAERPKGSFSTLEIQRTEQGDSAMYLCASSRTSGSSGADTQYFGPGTRLTVL.

Here the CDR3 reads CASSIPVASGNTIYF. CDR3 sequence (DNA): TGTGCCAGTAGTATTCCCGTCGCTTCTGGAAACACCATATATTTT. The chain recombines TRBV19 with TRBJ1-3; D gene uncertain. This CDR3 has 15 amino acids. The V and J ends lost 3 bases and 1 base respectively, with 10 bases between them. Per the germline V gene, CDR1 is LNHDA and CDR2 is SQIVND (reference sequence).

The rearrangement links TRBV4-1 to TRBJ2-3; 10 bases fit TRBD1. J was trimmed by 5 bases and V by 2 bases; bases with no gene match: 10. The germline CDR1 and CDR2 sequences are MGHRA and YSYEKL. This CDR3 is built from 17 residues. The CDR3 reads CASSQWGAGTGEDTQYF. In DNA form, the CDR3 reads TGCGCCAGCAGCCAATGGGGGGCCGGGACAGGGGAAGATACGCAGTATTTT.

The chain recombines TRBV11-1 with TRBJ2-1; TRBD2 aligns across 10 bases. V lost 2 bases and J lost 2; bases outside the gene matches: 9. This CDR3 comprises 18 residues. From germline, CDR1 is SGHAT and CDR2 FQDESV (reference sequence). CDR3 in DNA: TGTGCCAGCAGCTTAAAGGCGCTAGCGGGAGCACCCTACAATGAGCAGTTCTTC. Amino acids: CASSLKALAGAPYNEQFF.

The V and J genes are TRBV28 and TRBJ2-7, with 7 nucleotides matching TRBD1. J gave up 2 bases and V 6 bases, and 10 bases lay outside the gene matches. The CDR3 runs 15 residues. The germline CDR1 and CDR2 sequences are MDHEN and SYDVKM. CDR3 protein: CASRPTGKETYEQYF. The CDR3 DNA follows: TGTGCCAGCAGGCCGACAGGGAAAGAGACCTACGAGCAGTACTTC.

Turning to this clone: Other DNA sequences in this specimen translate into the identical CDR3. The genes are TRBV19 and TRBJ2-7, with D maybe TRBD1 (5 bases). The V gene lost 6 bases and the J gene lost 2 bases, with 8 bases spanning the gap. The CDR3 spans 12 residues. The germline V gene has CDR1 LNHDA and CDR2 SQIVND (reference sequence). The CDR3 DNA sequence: TGTGCCAGTAGCGGACAAACCTACGAGCAGTACTTC. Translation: CASSGQTYEQYF.